Each of the 28 T cell receptor beta chains below was sequenced from the same sample in a study of siplizumab effects on memory and regulatory T cells. Sequenced by immunoSEQ multiplex PCR; TCRdb stores in-frame clones only, minus some. The sample holds about 52,000 clones, 95% to 98% seen once. Sequencing was performed on naive CD4+ T cells sorted from blood. Every receptor here comes from a human donor in good health.

This chain connects TRBV25-1 to TRBJ2-5; 8 nucleotides match TRBD2. CDR1 is MGHDK and CDR2 is SYGVNS in the germline V gene. This CDR3 contains 15 residues. V gave up 7 bases and J gave up 5 bases; unmatched junction bases: 12. CDR3 sequence: CASKRGAGEGETQYF. As DNA, the CDR3 is TGTGCCAGCAAGAGGGGAGCGGGAGAGGGGGAGACCCAGTACTTC. The full variable domain, completed using reference TRBV25-1 and TRBJ2-5, is EADIYQTPRYLVIGTGKKITLECSQTMGHDKMYWYQQDPGMELHLIHYSYGVNSTEKGDLSSESTVSRIRTEHFPLTLESARPSHTSQYLCASKRGAGEGETQYFGPGTRLLVL.

This sequence joins TRBV7-3 and TRBJ1-5; D gene unclear. Per germline, CDR1 SGHTA and CDR2 FQGTGA. The CDR3 length is 8 residues. V lost 0 bases and J lost 16, with 1 base in between. DNA for the CDR3: TGTGCCAGCAGCTTAACTCATTTT. Its protein is CASSLTHF.

This sequence joins TRBV6-5 and TRBJ2-1; D unclear. CDR1 MNHEY and CDR2 SVGAGI come from the germline V gene. This CDR3 is 13 amino acids long. Trimming took 6 bases from V and 8 from J, leaving 14 bases between them. The CDR3 spells CASRPPAGDEQFF. Here the CDR3 DNA reads TGTGCCAGCAGGCCGCCAGCCGGCGATGAGCAGTTCTTC.

This clone has only one observation. The chain has TRBV29-1 and TRBJ2-4, with 8 bases aligning to TRBD1. Germline V CDR1 and CDR2: SQVTM, ANQGSEA. V gave up 5 bases and J gave up 0 bases; unmatched junction bases: 3. The CDR3 spans 14 residues. CDR3 loop: CSVPDRAAKNIQYF. Here the CDR3 DNA reads TGCAGCGTTCCGGACAGGGCAGCCAAAAACATTCAGTACTTC.

V gene TRBV5-1 combines with J gene TRBJ2-7, with TRBD1 identical over 7 bases. The germline gives CDR1 SGHRS, CDR2 YFSETQ. The CDR3 sequence is 15 residues long. J gave up 0 bases and V 5 bases, and 8 bases lay outside the gene matches. CDR3 sequence reads: CASSYTGQSSYEQYF. CDR3 coding DNA: TGCGCCAGCAGTTATACGGGACAGAGCTCCTACGAGCAGTACTTC.

V gene TRBV5-4 combines with J gene TRBJ2-7; D call uncertain. CDR3 length equals 15 residues. Trimming took off 3 bases at V and 3 bases at J, with 16 bases between the two ends. Germline V gives CDR1 SGHNT, CDR2 YYREEE (reference sequence). CDR3 amino acids: CASSWGNYPDYEQYF. CDR3 DNA: TGTGCCAGCAGCTGGGGTAACTACCCAGACTACGAGCAGTACTTC. Based on the CDR3 plus reference TRBV5-4 and TRBJ2-7, the full variable domain is ETGVTQSPTHLIKTRGQQVTLRCSSQSGHNTVSWYQQALGQGPQFIFQYYREEENGRGNFPPRFSGLQFPNYSSELNVNALELDDSALYLCASSWGNYPDYEQYFGPGTRLTVT.

The CDR3 loop is CASSMGQGIGEQFF. CDR3 sequence (DNA): TGTGCCAGTAGTATGGGACAGGGGATCGGTGAGCAGTTCTTC. The rearrangement uses TRBV19 and TRBJ2-1; TRBD1 aligns across 10 bases. The CDR3 totals 14 residues. The J segment lost 9 bases and the V segment lost 3 bases, leaving 5 bases of the junction unmatched. Germline CDR1 LNHDA, CDR2 SQIVND (reference sequence). The full variable domain, its missing parts supplied by reference TRBV19 and TRBJ2-1, is DGGITQSPKYLFRKEGQNVTLSCEQNLNHDAMYWYRQDPGQGLRLIYYSQIVNDFQKGDIAEGYSVSREKKESFPLTVTSAQKNPTAFYLCASSMGQGIGEQFFGPGTRLTVL.

This sequence joins TRBV10-3 and TRBJ1-6; perhaps TRBD1 as D (6 bases). V lost 6 bases and J lost 6, with 12 bases in between. Germline CDR1 reads ENHRY; CDR2 reads SYGVKD. The CDR3 length is 14 residues. CDR3 residues: CAISNRDGNSPLHF. CDR3 nucleotide sequence: TGTGCCATCAGCAACAGGGACGGTAATTCACCCCTCCACTTT.

The chain links TRBV5-1 to TRBJ1-4; TRBD1 matches 7 bases. Germline values: CDR1 SGHRS, CDR2 YFSETQ. The CDR3 totals 15 residues. Germline trimming cut 3 bases from V and 7 bases from J; bases unmatched to any gene: 9. The CDR3 nucleotides are TGCGCCAGCAGCTCTGACAGGGTGGTAGGTGAAAAACTGTTTTTT. This translates into CASSSDRVVGEKLFF.

The chain links TRBV11-1 to TRBJ2-2; TRBD2 aligns across 7 bases. Germline loops: CDR1 SGHAT, CDR2 FQDESV (reference sequence). The CDR3 is 19 residues long. V gave up 5 bases and J gave up 2 bases; unmatched junction bases: 17. CDR3 nucleotide sequence: TGTGCCAGCAGCCCGCTACCGTATTCCGGGACTATCAACACCGGGGAGCTGTTTTTT. This encodes CASSPLPYSGTINTGELFF.

The CDR3 here is CASSRTVNNQPQHF. The CDR3 DNA sequence: TGTGCCAGTAGTAGAACAGTTAACAATCAGCCCCAGCATTTT. The chain is built from TRBV19 and TRBJ1-5; D is unclear. The CDR3 loop spans 14 amino acids. Trimming pared 4 bases from V and 3 bases from J, leaving 10 bases between. Looked up from germline, CDR1 is LNHDA and CDR2 is SQIVND (reference sequence).

This chain uses TRBV10-1 with TRBJ2-3; D call uncertain. The CDR3 contains 14 residues. Germline V gives CDR1 WNHNN, CDR2 SYGVQD (reference sequence). With 4 bases removed from V and 0 bases from J, the gap between germline ends came to 8 bases. CDR3: CASSVGGSTDTQYF. In DNA form, the CDR3 reads TGCGCCAGCAGTGTTGGCGGTAGCACAGATACGCAGTATTTT.

V gene TRBV30 combines with J gene TRBJ1-1; D not certain. V shed 0 bases and J shed 1 base, with 12 bases lying between them. The CDR3 is made up of 15 amino acids. Germline V lookup: CDR1 GTSNPN, CDR2 SVGIG (reference sequence). The CDR3 here is CAWSVRWTRNTEAFF. For the CDR3, the DNA is TGTGCCTGGAGTGTACGGTGGACGCGGAACACTGAAGCTTTCTTT.

The CDR3 nucleotides read TGTGCCAGCAGCGTAGGGAGCGGCTCCTACAATGAGCAGTTCTTC. Its protein product is CASSVGSGSYNEQFF. V usage is TRBV9 and J usage is TRBJ2-1; tentative D call: TRBD2 (5 bases). V lost 0 bases, J lost 0 bases, and 7 bases lay in between. Germline CDR1 and CDR2: SGDLS and YYNGEE. The CDR3 is 15 residues long.

J is TRBJ2-1 and V is TRBV20-1, with D possibly matching TRBD2 (7 bases). This CDR3 comprises 11 residues. CDR1 and CDR2 from the germline V gene are DFQATT and SNEGSKA (reference sequence). Deletions cut 8 bases from V and 11 bases from J, with 16 bases between. The CDR3 spells CSPPGGQKQFF. CDR3 in DNA: TGCAGTCCCCCCGGGGGGCAAAAGCAGTTCTTC.

The CDR3 loop is CASSVDGADGYTF. Written as DNA, the CDR3 is TGTGCCAGCAGCGTAGATGGTGCAGATGGCTACACCTTC. The rearrangement joins TRBV9 to TRBJ1-2, with no clear D. This CDR3 spans 13 amino acids. Germline CDR1 reads SGDLS; CDR2 reads YYNGEE. The ends were cut back, 0 bases at V and 6 bases at J, with 9 bases in the middle. Full variable domain (missing parts from reference TRBV9 and TRBJ1-2): DSGVTQTPKHLITATGQRVTLRCSPRSGDLSVYWYQQSLDQGLQFLIQYYNGEERAKGNILERFSAQQFPDLHSELNLSSLELGDSALYFCASSVDGADGYTFGSGTRLTVV.

V usage is TRBV7-9 and J usage is TRBJ1-6; D is uncertain. CDR3 size: 17 residues. Germline CDR1 is SEHNR and CDR2 is FQNEAQ (reference sequence). V lost 5 bases and J lost 6, with 20 bases in between. The CDR3 sequence is CASSPPPRFDINSPLHF. CDR3 bases: TGTGCCAGCAGCCCGCCCCCAAGGTTCGATATTAATTCACCCCTCCACTTT.

V gene TRBV5-1 combines with J gene TRBJ2-3; 8 positions match TRBD1. Germline assignment: CDR1 SGHRS and CDR2 YFSETQ. The CDR3 totals 16 residues. Trimming cost V 1 base and J 2 bases; bases outside gene matches: 6. CDR3 bases: TGCGCCAGCAGCTTGCGGGCAGGGGGCTTCACAGATACGCAGTATTTT. This translates into CASSLRAGGFTDTQYF.

This chain uses TRBV10-3 with TRBJ2-7; 12 positions match TRBD1. The V gene's germline CDR1 is ENHRY and CDR2 SYGVKD. Germline trimming cut 2 bases from V and 3 bases from J; bases unmatched to any gene: 5. There are 16 residues in the CDR3. CDR3 in DNA: TGTGCCATCAGTGAGACCGGGACAGGGGGCGACTACGAGCAGTACTTC. It translates to CAISETGTGGDYEQYF.

V usage is TRBV6-6 and J usage is TRBJ1-3; 12 bases are shared with TRBD1. CDR1 and CDR2 from the germline V gene are MNHNY and SVGAGI (reference sequence). CDR3 size: 14 residues. Trimming removed 6 bases from V and 4 bases from J; junction bases left unmatched: 1. The CDR3 loop reads CASRGQGAGNTIYF. The CDR3 region has the DNA TGTGCCAGCAGGGGACAGGGGGCAGGAAACACCATATATTTT.

This clone appeared once. This chain connects TRBV9 to TRBJ2-1; 11 bases align to TRBD2. V was clipped by 9 bases and J by 4 bases; unmatched bases: 6. Germline V gene data show CDR1 as SGDLS and CDR2 as YYNGEE. The CDR3 extends over 14 amino acids. The CDR3 nucleotides are TGTGCCAACCGACTAGCGGGGACATACAATGAGCAGTTCTTC. Translation gives CANRLAGTYNEQFF.

The chain employs TRBV10-3 and TRBJ2-5; D remains ambiguous. The CDR3 contains 13 residues. Germline V gene lookup returns CDR1 ENHRY and CDR2 SYGVKD. Trimming took off 7 bases at V and 4 bases at J, with 13 bases between the two ends. The CDR3 region is CAIMELAGETQYF. CDR3 coding DNA: TGTGCCATCATGGAGCTCGCCGGAGAGACCCAGTACTTC.

The chain is built from TRBV19 and TRBJ1-2; D is unresolved. Per the germline V gene, CDR1 is LNHDA and CDR2 is SQIVND (reference sequence). V lost 4 bases and J 5 bases, leaving 5 bases between the germline ends. This CDR3 region has 11 residues. This CDR3 is CASSKGYGYTF. In DNA, the CDR3 is TGTGCCAGTAGTAAAGGGTATGGCTACACCTTC.

V and J are TRBV28 and TRBJ2-7, with 8 bases aligning to TRBD2. CDR1 MDHEN and CDR2 SYDVKM come from the germline V gene. V gave up 7 bases and J gave up 3 bases; unmatched junction bases: 8. The CDR3 is made up of 14 amino acids. CDR3 bases: TGTGCCAGCACCAGCAGGACTAGCCTCTACGAGCAGTACTTC. It encodes CASTSRTSLYEQYF. Together with reference TRBV28 and TRBJ2-7, the CDR3 gives the full variable domain: DVKVTQSSRYLVKRTGEKVFLECVQDMDHENMFWYRQDPGLGLRLIYFSYDVKMKEKGDIPEGYSVSREKKERFSLILESASTNQTSMYLCASTSRTSLYEQYFGPGTRLTVT.

The chain couples TRBV5-1 to TRBJ1-1; possible D gene TRBD1, 5 bases. Trimming took 4 bases from V and 3 from J, leaving 16 bases between them. The CDR3 loop spans 15 amino acids. Germline lookup yields CDR1 SGHRS and CDR2 YFSETQ. Written as DNA, the CDR3 is TGCGCCAGCAGCCCCAGGACAAGGGTGGACACTGAAGCTTTCTTT. This codes for CASSPRTRVDTEAFF.

The chain links TRBV5-8 to TRBJ1-5; the D is unclear. CDR1 and CDR2 from the germline V gene are SGHTS and YDEGEE. V was shortened by 0 bases and J by 2 bases, with 9 bases between the two germline ends. The CDR3 is 15 amino acids. The CDR3 nucleotides are TGTGCCAGCAGCTTGGTACTGACCCGCAATCAGCCCCAGCATTTT. Translated: CASSLVLTRNQPQHF.

The V call is TRBV5-1, the J call TRBJ2-7; D gene ambiguous. Per germline, CDR1 SGHRS and CDR2 YFSETQ. The CDR3 spans 11 residues. V dropped 4 bases and J dropped 3 bases, with 5 bases sitting between them. CDR3 sequence reads: CASSQNYEQYF. The DNA for the CDR3 is TGCGCCAGCAGCCAGAACTACGAGCAGTACTTC. The entire variable domain, with the rest obtained from reference TRBV5-1 and TRBJ2-7, is as follows: KAGVTQTPRYLIKTRGQQVTLSCSPISGHRSVSWYQQTPGQGLQFLFEYFSETQRNKGNFPGRFSGRQFSNSRSEMNVSTLELGDSALYLCASSQNYEQYFGPGTRLTVT.

The genes are TRBV6-4 and TRBJ1-2; weak D call: TRBD1 (6 bases). Looked up from germline, CDR1 is MRHNA and CDR2 is SNTAGT. This CDR3 comprises 15 residues. V lost 0 bases and J 7 bases, leaving 15 bases between the germline ends. Written as DNA, the CDR3 is TGTGCCAGCAGTGACTCCCCCTCAGGGGCTCGTGGCTACACCTTC. Protein product: CASSDSPSGARGYTF.